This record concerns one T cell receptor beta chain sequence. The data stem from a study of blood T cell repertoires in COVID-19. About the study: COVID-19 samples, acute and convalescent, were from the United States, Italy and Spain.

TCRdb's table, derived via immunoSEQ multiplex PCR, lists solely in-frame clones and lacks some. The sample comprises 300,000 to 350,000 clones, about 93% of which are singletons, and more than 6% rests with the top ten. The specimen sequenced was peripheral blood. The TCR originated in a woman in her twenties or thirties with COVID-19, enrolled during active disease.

In DNA, the CDR3 is TGTGCCAGCACCAAAGGTGGACAGGGGAATGAAAAACTGTTTTTT. Its protein product is CASTKGGQGNEKLFF. This chain links TRBV7-8 with TRBJ1-4; 9 bases align to TRBD1. CDR1 is SGHVS, CDR2 FQNEAQ, per germline. The trim removed 7 bases at V and 5 bases at J, leaving 8 bases unmatched. The CDR3 spans 15 residues.